This T cell receptor beta chain was recorded in a study of OX40 agonist ivuxolimab in advanced cancers. Whole-study context: In three patients, partial responses were observed, one with hepatocellular carcinoma and two with cutaneous melanoma.

Trimming stripped 0 bases from V and 3 bases from J, with 14 bases between. The CDR3 runs to 16 residues. The germline gives CDR1 SGHTA, CDR2 FQGNSA. Blood sampling was done at baseline, cycle 4 day 1, and cycle 7 day 1. Concerning this clone itself: What it recognizes is unknown.

Study-level results: Normalized T-cell clonal expansion was also low in some nonresponders.

Clones were read by immunoSEQ multiplex PCR, and TCRdb kept only the in-frame ones, dropping some. The sample lists tens of thousands of clones, approximately 80% occurring once. This sample comprised CD4+ or CD8+ T cells sorted from blood, obtained in a trial of the OX40 agonist ivuxolimab. The chain couples TRBV7-2 to TRBJ1-2, with a tentative D call TRBD1 (6 bases). The source of this sequence is an adult with an advanced solid tumor such as melanoma, head and neck, liver or kidney cancer. This CDR3 is CASSLALGGAYYGYTF. The CDR3 DNA sequence: TGTGCCAGCAGCTTAGCTCTGGGGGGCGCGTACTATGGCTACACCTTC.